The 2 T cell receptor beta chains listed next were all sequenced from one sample in a study of T cell responses to AZD1222 COVID-19 vaccine. Sequencing was performed with immunoSEQ multiplex PCR; in TCRdb, only in-frame clones are kept and a portion is missing. The table records 95,000 to 150,000 clones, approximately 84% of them present only once. The input for sequencing was peripheral blood, taken on day 0 of AZD1222 vaccination. The source is an adult in good health.

The chain recombines TRBV6-5 with TRBJ1-4, with TRBD1 identical over 8 bases. CDR3 size: 14 residues. Germline CDR1 reads MNHEY; CDR2 reads SVGAGI. Trimming removed 7 bases from V and 7 bases from J; junction bases left unmatched: 8. The CDR3 DNA reads TGTGCCAGCAATCGACAGGGGAGGGGTGAAAAACTGTTTTTT. It yields the protein CASNRQGRGEKLFF.

The rearrangement links TRBV18 to TRBJ1-1; D is ambiguous. This CDR3 spans 14 amino acids. In germline, CDR1 is KGHSH, CDR2 LQKENI. V gave up 6 bases and J gave up 4 bases, with 15 bases separating them. The CDR3 loop is CASSLNVGATEAFF. CDR3 sequence (DNA): TGTGCCAGCTCCTTAAACGTGGGAGCCACTGAAGCTTTCTTT.